A single sample gave rise to the 23 T cell receptor beta chains below, sequenced in a study of identical twins. TCRdb analysed the 5' RACE reads with MiXCR anew, one entry per CDR3 protein. The data contain roughly 500,000 distinct CDR3 sequences, 20% to 25% of them singletons. These sequences were also reported in another study, on T cells expressing NK-cell markers.

Sequenced material: CD4+ T cells sorted from blood. Receptors originate from a woman aged 18-29 years in good health.

V usage is TRBV7-2 and J usage is TRBJ2-1, with D maybe TRBD1 (5 bases). Germline V gene sequence: CDR1 SGHTA, CDR2 FQGNSA. Trimming took off 1 base at V and 0 bases at J, with 13 bases between the two ends. This CDR3 is built from 17 residues. In DNA, the CDR3 is TGTGCCAGCAGCTTAGGTTTGGGGCGGACCTCCTACAATGAGCAGTTCTTC. Its translation: CASSLGLGRTSYNEQFF. Variable domain in full (rest from reference TRBV7-2 and TRBJ2-1): GAGVSQSPSNKVTEKGKDVELRCDPISGHTALYWYRQSLGQGLEFLIYFQGNSAPDKSGLPSDRFSAERTGGSVSTLTIQRTQQEDSAVYLCASSLGLGRTSYNEQFFGPGTRLTVL.

The gene calls are TRBV10-3 and TRBJ1-5; perhaps TRBD1 as D (5 bases). Germline V gene data show CDR1 as ENHRY and CDR2 as SYGVKD. With 4 bases removed from V and 0 bases from J, the gap between germline ends came to 13 bases. The CDR3 has 16 amino acids. The CDR3 loop is CAISGGGTNSNQPQHF. CDR3 coding DNA: TGTGCCATCAGTGGCGGGGGAACTAATAGCAATCAGCCCCAGCATTTT.

This clonotype turned up a few times. The rearrangement uses TRBV7-9 and TRBJ2-3, with D unresolved. Per germline, CDR1 SEHNR and CDR2 FQNEAQ (reference sequence). With 5 bases removed from V and 4 bases from J, the gap between germline ends came to 19 bases. The CDR3 length is 16 residues. CDR3 nucleotides: TGTGCCAGCAGCCCATATGGGTCGTCAGTCGCAGATACGCAGTATTTT. It codes for CASSPYGSSVADTQYF.

This clonotype showed up just a few times. This chain joins TRBV5-1 and TRBJ2-5; D ambiguous. The germline V gene has CDR1 SGHRS and CDR2 YFSETQ. The CDR3 is made up of 13 amino acids. Trimming pared 4 bases from V and 2 bases from J, leaving 9 bases between. The CDR3 sequence: CASSAEFQETQYF. As DNA, the CDR3 is TGCGCCAGCAGCGCGGAATTTCAAGAGACCCAGTACTTC.

This rearrangement joins TRBV4-3 to TRBJ2-3; 7 nucleotides align to TRBD2. Trimming at V came to 3 bases and at J to 7 bases, leaving 16 bases not matched to a gene. The germline gives CDR1 LGHNA, CDR2 YSLEER. This CDR3 has 17 amino acids. This CDR3 is CASSHSSAGRHVYTQYF. The CDR3 region has the DNA TGCGCCAGCAGCCACTCCTCAGCGGGACGCCACGTATATACGCAGTATTTT.

J is TRBJ1-5 and V is TRBV12-3 or TRBV12-4; D is unresolved. Between the trimmed V and J ends, which lost 2 bases and 5 bases, there was a span of 4 bases. The CDR3 has 12 amino acids. The CDR3 sequence is CASSLWDQPQHF. CDR3 sequence (DNA): TGTGCCAGCAGTTTATGGGATCAGCCCCAGCATTTT.

V and J are TRBV10-3 and TRBJ1-1, with no clear D. The CDR3 totals 14 residues. CDR1 is ENHRY and CDR2 is SYGVKD in the germline V gene. V shed 4 bases and J shed 1 base, with 10 bases lying between them. The CDR3 loop reads CAISGRPRNTEAFF. DNA for the CDR3: TGTGCCATCAGTGGTCGTCCCCGGAACACTGAAGCTTTCTTT.

CDR3 nucleotide sequence: TGTGCCAGCAGTATCCTAGCGGGAATTACTACTAGCACAGATACGCAGTATTTT. Its protein is CASSILAGITTSTDTQYF. The chain carries TRBV28 and TRBJ2-3, with 9 positions matching TRBD2. In germline, CDR1 is MDHEN, CDR2 SYDVKM. V dropped 5 bases and J dropped 0; count of bases not matched to a gene: 12. The CDR3 contains 18 residues.

This chain connects TRBV12-3 or TRBV12-4 to TRBJ2-7, with 10 bases fitting TRBD2. The CDR3 contains 17 residues. J was trimmed by 3 bases and V by 3 bases; bases with no gene match: 11. Written as DNA, the CDR3 is TGTGCCAGCAGTTTCAGGGTAGCGGGGGGAGCGAACTACGAGCAGTACTTC. Translating gives CASSFRVAGGANYEQYF.

This clonotype was counted a few times. CDR3 DNA sequence: TGTGCCAGCAGTTTAGCTGATCGGGGGCAAGAGACCCAGTACTTC. It specifies CASSLADRGQETQYF. The rearrangement joins TRBV12-3 or TRBV12-4 to TRBJ2-5; tentatively, D is TRBD2 (6 bases). V lost 0 bases and J lost 2, with 10 bases in between. This CDR3 spans 15 amino acids.

Only a few counts were recorded for this clonotype. CDR3 coding DNA: TGTGCCAGCAGCCAAGTTAGTAGCGCGGTCGAGCAGTACTTC. Its protein is CASSQVSSAVEQYF. The chain combines TRBV4-2 with TRBJ2-7, with D tentatively TRBD2 (5 bases). Per germline, CDR1 LGHNA and CDR2 YNFKEQ. CDR3 length equals 14 residues. V dropped 1 base and J dropped 6 bases, with 13 bases sitting between them.

This clonotype was counted between two and nine times. The chain employs TRBV6-1 and TRBJ2-3, with unresolved D. In germline, CDR1 is MNHNS, CDR2 SASEGT. The germline V and J ends were trimmed by 4 bases and 6 bases, with 5 bases remaining between them. This CDR3 has 11 residues. CDR3 loop: CASSAPDTQYF. CDR3 DNA: TGTGCCAGCAGTGCTCCCGATACGCAGTATTTT.

This clonotype was seen only a few times. V usage is TRBV5-1 and J usage is TRBJ2-1, with 10 bases aligning to TRBD1. V lost 5 bases and J lost 5; bases outside the gene matches: 4. This CDR3 has 14 residues. Germline CDR1 SGHRS, CDR2 YFSETQ. The CDR3 loop is CASRMTGGHNEQFF. CDR3 coding DNA: TGCGCCAGCAGGATGACAGGGGGCCACAATGAGCAGTTCTTC. The variable domain in full, with the rest retrieved from reference TRBV5-1 and TRBJ2-1, is KAGVTQTPRYLIKTRGQQVTLSCSPISGHRSVSWYQQTPGQGLQFLFEYFSETQRNKGNFPGRFSGRQFSNSRSEMNVSTLELGDSALYLCASRMTGGHNEQFFGPGTRLTVL.

In DNA form, the CDR3 reads TGTGCCAGCACCCGTTGGCTCGGGTCAAATGAGCAGTTCTTC. Protein: CASTRWLGSNEQFF. The genes are TRBV5-6 and TRBJ2-1; D is undetermined. The CDR3 runs 14 residues. V lost 6 bases, J lost 7 bases, and 17 bases lay in between. The germline V gene encodes CDR1 SGHDT and CDR2 YYEEEE.

This clonotype was seen only a few times. The V gene is TRBV25-1, the J gene TRBJ2-7; D may be TRBD2 (5 bases). CDR1 is MGHDK and CDR2 is SYGVNS in the germline V gene. The V gene lost 3 bases and the J gene lost 4 bases, with 19 bases spanning the gap. CDR3 length equals 16 residues. The CDR3 DNA reads TGTGCCAGCAGTGACCTGAGGGCCCAGACACAATACGAGCAGTACTTC. Translation gives CASSDLRAQTQYEQYF.

The V gene is TRBV29-1, the J gene TRBJ1-2; possibly TRBD1 for D (5 bases). This CDR3 is 13 amino acids long. The germline gives CDR1 SQVTM, CDR2 ANQGSEA. The V end lost 7 bases, the J end lost 6 bases, and 18 bases lay between the germline ends. The DNA for the CDR3 is TGCAGCGCCTATATGCAGGGTGGGGATGGCTACACCTTC. As protein: CSAYMQGGDGYTF.

This CDR3 reads CAISGGLAGGLQFF. In DNA form, the CDR3 reads TGTGCCATCAGTGGGGGACTAGCGGGAGGGTTGCAGTTCTTC. The chain uses TRBV10-3 and TRBJ2-1; 16 bases are shared with TRBD2. The germline V gene encodes CDR1 ENHRY and CDR2 SYGVKD. Trimming removed 4 bases from V and 12 bases from J; junction bases left unmatched: 3. The CDR3 runs 14 residues.

V and J are TRBV7-8 and TRBJ2-7; D uncertain. Germline values: CDR1 SGHVS, CDR2 FQNEAQ. The CDR3 consists of 13 residues. V lost 5 bases and J lost 3, with 11 bases in between. The CDR3 spells CASSLRAGYEQYF. The CDR3 nucleotides are TGTGCCAGCAGCCTCAGAGCTGGCTACGAGCAGTACTTC.

This clonotype was seen ten or more times. The rearrangement links TRBV7-2 to TRBJ1-1, with TRBD1 as a possible D gene (5 bases). The V gene lost 5 bases and the J gene lost 0 bases, with 10 bases spanning the gap. This CDR3 has 14 residues. CDR1 and CDR2 from the germline V gene are SGHTA and FQGNSA. The CDR3 protein is CASSPTGMNTEAFF. The CDR3 region has the DNA TGTGCCAGCAGCCCAACAGGAATGAACACTGAAGCTTTCTTT.

This clonotype appeared a few times. The V and J genes are TRBV5-1 and TRBJ2-3; D uncertain. Deletions cut 2 bases from V and 3 bases from J, with 10 bases between. Germline assignment: CDR1 SGHRS and CDR2 YFSETQ. The CDR3 sequence is 14 residues long. This CDR3 reads CASSFNGVTDTQYF. CDR3 coding DNA: TGCGCCAGCAGCTTTAATGGGGTAACAGATACGCAGTATTTT.

V is TRBV29-1 and J is TRBJ2-3; 7 positions match TRBD2. Germline CDR1 and CDR2: SQVTM and ANQGSEA. There are 12 residues in the CDR3. V trimming: 7 bases; J trimming: 4 bases; junction bases outside the gene matches: 5. The CDR3 region is CSGSGGADTQYF. The CDR3 coding sequence is TGCAGCGGCTCTGGGGGGGCAGATACGCAGTATTTT.

This clonotype was picked up many times. The V call is TRBV25-1, the J call TRBJ2-7; TRBD2 might be the D (5 bases). Trimming removed 5 bases from V and 3 bases from J, with 5 bases in between. Germline V gene sequence: CDR1 MGHDK, CDR2 SYGVNS. This CDR3 region has 11 residues. The CDR3 nucleotides read TGTGCCAGCAGTCGGGACTACGAGCAGTACTTC. Its protein is CASSRDYEQYF.

This clonotype turned up a few times. This chain links TRBV11-2 with TRBJ1-5; the match to TRBD1 covers 9 bases. CDR1 and CDR2 from the germline V gene are SGHAT and FQNNGV. Germline trimming cut 1 base from V and 2 bases from J; bases unmatched to any gene: 9. This CDR3 spans 18 amino acids. The CDR3 here is CASSLVGGTGRGNQPQHF. In DNA form, the CDR3 reads TGTGCCAGCAGCTTAGTAGGCGGGACAGGGAGAGGCAATCAGCCCCAGCATTTT.